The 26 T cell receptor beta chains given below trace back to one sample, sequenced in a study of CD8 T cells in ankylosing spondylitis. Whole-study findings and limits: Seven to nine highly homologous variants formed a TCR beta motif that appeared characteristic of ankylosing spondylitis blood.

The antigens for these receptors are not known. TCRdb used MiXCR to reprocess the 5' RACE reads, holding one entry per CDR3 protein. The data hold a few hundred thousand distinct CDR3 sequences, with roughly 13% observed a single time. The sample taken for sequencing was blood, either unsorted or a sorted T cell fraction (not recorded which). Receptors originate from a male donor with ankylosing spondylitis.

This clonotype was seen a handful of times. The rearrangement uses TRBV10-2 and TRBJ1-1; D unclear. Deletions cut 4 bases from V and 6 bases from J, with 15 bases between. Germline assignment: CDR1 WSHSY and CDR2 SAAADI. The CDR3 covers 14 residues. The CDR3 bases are TGCGCCAGCAGTGGCGTCTCGGGGTACGCTGAAGCTTTCTTT. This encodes CASSGVSGYAEAFF.

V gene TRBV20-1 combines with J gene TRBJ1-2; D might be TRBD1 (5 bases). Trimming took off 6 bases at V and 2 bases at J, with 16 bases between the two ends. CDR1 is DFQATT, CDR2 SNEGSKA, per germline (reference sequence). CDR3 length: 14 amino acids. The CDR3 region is CSAAFQGVNYGYTF. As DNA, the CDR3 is TGCAGTGCCGCCTTCCAGGGCGTAAACTATGGCTACACCTTC.

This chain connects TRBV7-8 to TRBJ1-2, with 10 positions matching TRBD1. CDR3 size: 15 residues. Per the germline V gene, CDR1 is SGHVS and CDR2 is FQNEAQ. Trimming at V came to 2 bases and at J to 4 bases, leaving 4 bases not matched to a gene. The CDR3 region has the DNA TGTGCCAGCAGCTTAATGGGACAGGGGCTCTATGGCTACACCTTC. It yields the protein CASSLMGQGLYGYTF.

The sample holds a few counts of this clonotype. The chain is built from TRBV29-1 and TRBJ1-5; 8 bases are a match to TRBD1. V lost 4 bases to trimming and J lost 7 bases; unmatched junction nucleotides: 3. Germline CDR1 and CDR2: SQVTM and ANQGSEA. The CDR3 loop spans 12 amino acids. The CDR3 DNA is TGCAGCGTTGGACAGGGGACCCAGCCCCAGCATTTT. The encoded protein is CSVGQGTQPQHF.

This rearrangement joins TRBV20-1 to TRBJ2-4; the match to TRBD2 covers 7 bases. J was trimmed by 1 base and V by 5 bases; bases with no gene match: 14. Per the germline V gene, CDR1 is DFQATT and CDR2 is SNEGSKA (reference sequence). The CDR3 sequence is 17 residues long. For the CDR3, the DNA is TGCAGTGCTCCTCCTCGGGGAGGGGCCAGCGCCAAAAACATTCAGTACTTC. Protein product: CSAPPRGGASAKNIQYF.

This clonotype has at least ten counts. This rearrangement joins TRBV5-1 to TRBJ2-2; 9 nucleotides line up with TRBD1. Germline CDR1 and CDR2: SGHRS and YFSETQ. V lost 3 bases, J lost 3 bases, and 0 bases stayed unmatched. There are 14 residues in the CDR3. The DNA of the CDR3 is TGCGCCAGCAGCTGGACAGGGGACACCGGGGAGCTGTTTTTT. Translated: CASSWTGDTGELFF.

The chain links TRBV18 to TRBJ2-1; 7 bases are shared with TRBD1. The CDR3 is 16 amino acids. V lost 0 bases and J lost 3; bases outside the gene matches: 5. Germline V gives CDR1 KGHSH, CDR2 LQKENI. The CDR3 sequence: CASSPPGQTYYNEQFF. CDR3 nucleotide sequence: TGTGCCAGCTCACCACCGGGACAGACGTACTACAATGAGCAGTTCTTC.

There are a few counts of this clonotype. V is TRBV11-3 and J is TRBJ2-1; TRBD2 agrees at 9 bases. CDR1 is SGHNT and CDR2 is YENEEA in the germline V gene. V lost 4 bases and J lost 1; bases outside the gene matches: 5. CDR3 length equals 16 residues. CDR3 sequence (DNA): TGTGCCAGCAGCTCGGTAGCGGGAGTGTCCTACAATGAGCAGTTCTTC. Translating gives CASSSVAGVSYNEQFF.

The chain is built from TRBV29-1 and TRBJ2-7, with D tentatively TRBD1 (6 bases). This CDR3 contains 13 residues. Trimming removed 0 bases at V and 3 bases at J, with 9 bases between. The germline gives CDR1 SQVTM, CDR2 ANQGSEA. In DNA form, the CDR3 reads TGCAGCGTTGAAGAGTCAGGGGACTACGAGCAGTACTTC. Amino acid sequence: CSVEESGDYEQYF.

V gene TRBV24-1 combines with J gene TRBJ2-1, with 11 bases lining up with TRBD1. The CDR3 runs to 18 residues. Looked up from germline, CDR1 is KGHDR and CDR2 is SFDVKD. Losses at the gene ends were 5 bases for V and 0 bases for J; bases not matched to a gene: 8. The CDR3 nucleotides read TGTGCCACCAGTGCTCCGGACAGGGGGCCTGACTCCTACAATGAGCAGTTCTTC. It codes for CATSAPDRGPDSYNEQFF.

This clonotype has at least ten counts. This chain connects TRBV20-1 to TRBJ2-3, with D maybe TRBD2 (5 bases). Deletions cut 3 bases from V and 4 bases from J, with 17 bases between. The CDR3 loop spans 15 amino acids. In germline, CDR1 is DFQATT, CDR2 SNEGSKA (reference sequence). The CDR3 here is CSARPRVGGADTQYF. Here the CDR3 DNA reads TGCAGTGCTAGGCCGAGGGTGGGTGGAGCAGATACGCAGTATTTT.

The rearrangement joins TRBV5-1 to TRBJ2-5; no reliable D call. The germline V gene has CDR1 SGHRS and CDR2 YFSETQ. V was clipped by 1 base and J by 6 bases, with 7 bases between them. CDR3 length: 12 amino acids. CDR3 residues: CASSLNSQTQYF. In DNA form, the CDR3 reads TGCGCCAGCAGCTTGAACAGCCAGACCCAGTACTTC.

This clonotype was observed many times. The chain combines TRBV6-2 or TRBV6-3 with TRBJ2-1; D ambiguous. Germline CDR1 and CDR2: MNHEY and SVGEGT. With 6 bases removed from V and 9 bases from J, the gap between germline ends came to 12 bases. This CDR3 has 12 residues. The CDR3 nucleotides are TGTGCCAGCAGCCGGATAGCACGTGAGCAGTTCTTC. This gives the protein CASSRIAREQFF.

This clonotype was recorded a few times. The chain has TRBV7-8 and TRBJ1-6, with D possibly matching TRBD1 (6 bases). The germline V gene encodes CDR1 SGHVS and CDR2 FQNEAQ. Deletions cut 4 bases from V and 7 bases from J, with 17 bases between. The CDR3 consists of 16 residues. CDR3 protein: CASSSLWDTKNSPLHF. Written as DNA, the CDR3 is TGTGCCAGCAGCTCATTGTGGGACACGAAAAATTCACCCCTCCACTTT.

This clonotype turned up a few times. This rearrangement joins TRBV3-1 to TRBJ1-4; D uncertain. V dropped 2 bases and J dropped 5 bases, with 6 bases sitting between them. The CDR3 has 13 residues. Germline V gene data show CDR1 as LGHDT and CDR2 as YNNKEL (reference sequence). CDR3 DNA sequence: TGTGCCAGCAGCCAACCCCCGAATGAAAAACTGTTTTTT. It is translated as CASSQPPNEKLFF.

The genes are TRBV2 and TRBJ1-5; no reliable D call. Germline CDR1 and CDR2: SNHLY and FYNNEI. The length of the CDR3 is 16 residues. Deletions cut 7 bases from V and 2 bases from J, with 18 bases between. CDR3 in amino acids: CASNSFGQVGNQPQHF. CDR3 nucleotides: TGTGCCAGCAACAGCTTTGGGCAGGTCGGCAATCAGCCCCAGCATTTT.

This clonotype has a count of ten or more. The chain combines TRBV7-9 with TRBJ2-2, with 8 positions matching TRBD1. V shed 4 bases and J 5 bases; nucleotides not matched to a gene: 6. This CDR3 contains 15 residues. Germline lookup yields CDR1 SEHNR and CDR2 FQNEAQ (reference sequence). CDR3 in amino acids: CASSSRQGTTGELFF. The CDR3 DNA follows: TGTGCCAGCAGCTCCAGACAGGGGACTACCGGGGAGCTGTTTTTT.

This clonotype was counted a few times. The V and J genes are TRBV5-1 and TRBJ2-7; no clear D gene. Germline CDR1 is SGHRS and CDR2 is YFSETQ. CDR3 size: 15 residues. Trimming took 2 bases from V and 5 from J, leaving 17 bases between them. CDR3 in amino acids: CASSLLGPGSNEQYF. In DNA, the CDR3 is TGCGCCAGCAGCTTATTGGGTCCGGGCAGCAACGAGCAGTACTTC.

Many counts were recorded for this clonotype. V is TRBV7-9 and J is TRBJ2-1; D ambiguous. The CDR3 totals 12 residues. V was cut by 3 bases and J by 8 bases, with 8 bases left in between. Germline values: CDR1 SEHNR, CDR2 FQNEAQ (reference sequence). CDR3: CASSFHFYEQFF. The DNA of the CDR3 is TGTGCCAGCAGCTTCCACTTTTATGAGCAGTTCTTC.

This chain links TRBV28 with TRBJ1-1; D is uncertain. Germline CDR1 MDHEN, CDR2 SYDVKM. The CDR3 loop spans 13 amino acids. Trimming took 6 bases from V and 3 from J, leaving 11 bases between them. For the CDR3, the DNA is TGTGCCAGCAGCCGTCCGCAGTACACTGAAGCTTTCTTT. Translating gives CASSRPQYTEAFF.

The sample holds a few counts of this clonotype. The CDR3 spells CASNLGLNTEAFF. The CDR3 bases are TGTGCCAGCAACCTGGGGTTGAACACTGAAGCTTTCTTT. The rearrangement links TRBV12-3 or TRBV12-4 to TRBJ1-1; D is uncertain. V lost 7 bases and J 0 bases, leaving 9 bases between the germline ends. This CDR3 has 13 amino acids.

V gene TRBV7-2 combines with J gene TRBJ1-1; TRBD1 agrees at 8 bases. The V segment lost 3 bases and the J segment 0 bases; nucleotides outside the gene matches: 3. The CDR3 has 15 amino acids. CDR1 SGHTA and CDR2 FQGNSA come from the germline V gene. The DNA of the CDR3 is TGTGCCAGCAGCTTCCTGACAGGGGTGAACACTGAAGCTTTCTTT. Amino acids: CASSFLTGVNTEAFF.

The CDR3 loop is CSARDRGGSGFQETQYF. CDR3 coding DNA: TGCAGTGCTAGAGATCGTGGCGGGAGTGGGTTCCAAGAGACCCAGTACTTC. V usage is TRBV20-1 and J usage is TRBJ2-5; 7 positions agree with TRBD2. The V and J ends lost 0 bases and 1 base, in that order; junction bases with no gene match: 11. The CDR3 extends over 17 amino acids. Germline CDR1 DFQATT, CDR2 SNEGSKA (reference sequence).

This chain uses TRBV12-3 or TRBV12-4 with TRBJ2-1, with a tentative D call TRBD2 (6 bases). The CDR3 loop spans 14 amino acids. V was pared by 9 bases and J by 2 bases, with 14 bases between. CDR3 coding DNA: TGTGCCAGTATGGGATGGGGGGCCTACAATGAGCAGTTCTTC. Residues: CASMGWGAYNEQFF.

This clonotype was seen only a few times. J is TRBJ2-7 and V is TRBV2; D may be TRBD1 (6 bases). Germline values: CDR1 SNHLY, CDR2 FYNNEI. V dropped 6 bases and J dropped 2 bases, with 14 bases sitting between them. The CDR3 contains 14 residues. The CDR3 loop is CASRPVGGAYEQYF. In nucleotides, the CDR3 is TGTGCCAGCAGGCCCGTAGGGGGAGCCTACGAGCAGTACTTC.

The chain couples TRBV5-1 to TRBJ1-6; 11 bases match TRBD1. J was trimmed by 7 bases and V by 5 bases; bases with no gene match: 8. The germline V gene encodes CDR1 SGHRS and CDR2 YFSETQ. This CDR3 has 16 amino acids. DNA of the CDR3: TGCGCCAGCAGTCGGACAGGGGGCTCCGAAAATTCACCCCTCCACTTT. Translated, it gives CASSRTGGSENSPLHF.